This entry features one TCR beta chain sequence. The CDR3 is made up of 14 amino acids. The V gene's germline CDR1 is SGHVS and CDR2 FNYEAQ. V was cut by 0 bases and J by 5 bases, with 7 bases left in between. Sequenced material consisted of expressed TCRB transcripts (all of the isolated RNA was reverse transcribed). This table comes from immunoSEQ multiplex PCR, and its TCRdb copy is limited to in-frame clones, with some not included. The sample includes about 360,000 clones, approximately 12% of them seen just once. These data come from a study of beta chain features in type 1 diabetes. This TCR derives from a man between 18 and 35 years old in good health. Source material: naive CD4+ T cells from blood. The chain carries TRBV7-6 and TRBJ2-2; the D is unclear. CDR3 sequence (DNA): TGTGCCAGCAGCTTAGCGCGTAGTACCGGGGAGCTGTTTTTT. Its translation: CASSLARSTGELFF.